This T cell receptor beta chain was found in a study of cytomegalovirus exposure and HLA in healthy donors. Study-level findings and limits: Specificity of a few CMV-associated chains for CMV antigens was verified in vitro. About 87% or about 30% of the time was how often most TCR beta V segments were productive, according to an earlier analysis. According to reports, the classifier identified cytomegalovirus status with high specificity and sensitivity.

V was pared by 8 bases and J by 0 bases, with 13 bases between. CDR1 and CDR2 from the germline V gene are WNHNN and SYGVQD (reference sequence). CDR3 size: 14 residues. 60 Vbeta and 13 Jbeta primers were used in PCR. Authors' processing steps: The count from a later analysis was tens of millions of unique TCR beta chains, some 12 million of them shared. Assay: immunoSEQ multiplex PCR; the TCRdb copy retains only in-frame clones and omits some. The D gene and trimming were derived from the DNA, and the V and J assignments and clone size from that table. The sample lists over 95,000 clones, under 85% occurring once. This clone has just a few counts. Its antigen is not known.

This chain links TRBV10-1 with TRBJ1-1, with D tentatively TRBD1 (5 bases). The sequencing sample was made of PBMCs. The receptor was derived from a man aged 35 to 55 in good health and CMV-seropositive. In DNA form, the CDR3 reads TGCGCCAGCGGGGGGGGAAACGTGAACACTGAAGCTTTCTTT. It encodes CASGGGNVNTEAFF.